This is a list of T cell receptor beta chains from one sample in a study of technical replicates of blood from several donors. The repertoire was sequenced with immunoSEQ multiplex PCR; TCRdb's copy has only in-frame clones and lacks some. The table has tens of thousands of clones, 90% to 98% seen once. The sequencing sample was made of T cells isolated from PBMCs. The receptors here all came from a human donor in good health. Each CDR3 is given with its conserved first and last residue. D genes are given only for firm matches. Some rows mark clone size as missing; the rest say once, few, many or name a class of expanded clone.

cdr3_nt: TGTGCCAGCATCCACAGGGGAGCAGAGACCCAGTACTTC; cdr3_aa: CASIHRGAETQYF; clone_size: NA; v_call: TRBV28; j_call: TRBJ2-5; d_call: TRBD1
cdr3_nt: TGCGCCAGCAGCCCAGGACAGCCCGCAAGAATGAACACTGAAGCTTTCTTT; cdr3_aa: CASSPGQPARMNTEAFF; clone_size: NA; v_call: TRBV4-1; j_call: TRBJ1-1; d_call: NA
cdr3_nt: TGTGCCAGCCAGTCAGGAACCCGCACTGACTACGAGCAGTACTTC; cdr3_aa: CASQSGTRTDYEQYF; clone_size: NA; v_call: TRBV2; j_call: TRBJ2-7; d_call: NA
cdr3_nt: TGTGCCAGCAGCCCGCGGGACTATAATTCAGAGACCCAGTACTTC; cdr3_aa: CASSPRDYNSETQYF; clone_size: NA; v_call: TRBV7-9; j_call: TRBJ2-5; d_call: TRBD2
cdr3_nt: TGCGCCAGCAGCTTTAGCGGGAGGGATCCCTACGAGCAGTACTTC; cdr3_aa: CASSFSGRDPYEQYF; clone_size: NA; v_call: TRBV5-1; j_call: TRBJ2-7; d_call: TRBD2
cdr3_nt: TGTGCCAGCAGTGAAGCAGGGGACACGACCTACGAGCAGTACTTC; cdr3_aa: CASSEAGDTTYEQYF; clone_size: NA; v_call: TRBV25-1; j_call: TRBJ2-7; d_call: NA
cdr3_nt: TGTGCCAGCAGTAGTGTTCCTGGCTCTAATGAAAAACTGTTTTTT; cdr3_aa: CASSSVPGSNEKLFF; clone_size: NA; v_call: TRBV6-1; j_call: TRBJ1-4; d_call: NA
cdr3_nt: TGTGCCAGCAGGGCGTCGGGAGGTTCCGCCTACGAGCAGTACTTC; cdr3_aa: CASRASGGSAYEQYF; clone_size: NA; v_call: TRBV5-4; j_call: TRBJ2-7; d_call: TRBD2
cdr3_nt: TGTGCCAGCAGTTTAGACAGGGCCAATGAGCAGTTCTTC; cdr3_aa: CASSLDRANEQFF; clone_size: NA; v_call: TRBV27; j_call: TRBJ2-1; d_call: TRBD1
cdr3_nt: TGTGCCAGCAGTTTATCCTCAGGGTTGAGAAACTATGGCTACACCTTC; cdr3_aa: CASSLSSGLRNYGYTF; clone_size: NA; v_call: TRBV27; j_call: TRBJ1-2; d_call: NA
cdr3_nt: TGTGCCAGCAGTTTAGGGCAGGGGGTAGGTCAGCCCCAGCATTTT; cdr3_aa: CASSLGQGVGQPQHF; clone_size: NA; v_call: TRBV28; j_call: TRBJ1-5; d_call: TRBD1
cdr3_nt: TGTGCCAGCAGTTACTCATCGGAATTCGGACATAGTGAGCAGTTCTTC; cdr3_aa: CASSYSSEFGHSEQFF; clone_size: NA; v_call: TRBV6-5; j_call: TRBJ2-1; d_call: NA
cdr3_nt: TGTGCCAGCAGCTTTTTTGCAACTGCCGACTATGGCTACACCTTC; cdr3_aa: CASSFFATADYGYTF; clone_size: once; v_call: TRBV5-6; j_call: TRBJ1-2; d_call: NA
cdr3_nt: TGCGCCAGCTTTTGGCGGCGAATCCACGAGCAGTACTTC; cdr3_aa: CASFWRRIHEQYF; clone_size: NA; v_call: TRBV10-1; j_call: TRBJ2-7; d_call: NA
cdr3_nt: TGTGCCAGCAGCTTCCCCCACAAAGAAATTAGCACAGATACGCAGTATTTT; cdr3_aa: CASSFPHKEISTDTQYF; clone_size: NA; v_call: TRBV7-8; j_call: TRBJ2-3; d_call: NA
cdr3_nt: TGTGCCAGCAGCTTACAGGGGCTCGGGGAGCAGTTCTTC; cdr3_aa: CASSLQGLGEQFF; clone_size: NA; v_call: TRBV11-3; j_call: TRBJ2-1; d_call: NA
cdr3_nt: TGTGCCAGCAGTTCCACCTACGAGCAGTACTTC; cdr3_aa: CASSSTYEQYF; clone_size: NA; v_call: TRBV27; j_call: TRBJ2-7; d_call: NA